The present T cell receptor beta chain was sequenced within a study of blood T cells in healthy people across ages. Study-level points and caveats: Leaving the PBMCs unsorted stopped any conclusive comparison of naive versus antigen-experienced cells.

The CDR3 consists of 15 residues. The V gene's germline CDR1 is SGHRS and CDR2 YFSETQ. Germline trimming cut 3 bases from V and 1 base from J; bases unmatched to any gene: 5. Donors were systemically healthy Caucasian individuals from Russia aged 6 to 90 years. A second PCR of roughly 7 to 11 cycles used a sample-barcoded 5' primer and a J-beta primer mix. TCRdb re-analysed the 5' RACE reads in MiXCR, keeping a single row per CDR3 protein. This sample has 790,000 or so distinct CDR3 sequences, with approximately 60% found just once. There are a few counts of this clonotype. Its specificity is unknown. Sample: blood. The clonotype originates from a man in his forties or fifties in good health. V gene TRBV5-1 combines with J gene TRBJ2-3; 7 bases align to TRBD1. CDR3 sequence reads: CASSYQQGRTDTQYF. DNA for the CDR3: TGCGCCAGCAGCTACCAACAGGGGCGCACAGATACGCAGTATTTT.